One sample yielded the 19 T cell receptor beta chains listed below, sequenced in a study of blood T cell repertoires in COVID-19 (TCRdb year 2020). Receptor libraries were prepared by the immunoSEQ multiplex PCR assay. TCRdb carries this immuneACCESS record with in-frame sequences only. Its versions omit some clonotypes, under half of them owing to an unresolved V gene in the studies checked, with the rest unexplained. The sample profile shows approximately 200,000 clones; around 80% of them were found once. Clones ranked in the top ten supply roughly 10% of the sample. Sample: peripheral blood. These receptor sequences come from a woman of 80 years or more with acute or convalescent COVID-19.

The chain uses TRBV9 and TRBJ2-7; 9 bases match TRBD1. Germline CDR1 and CDR2: SGDLS and YYNGEE. CDR3 length: 15 residues. The J segment lost 5 bases and the V segment lost 3 bases, leaving 9 bases of the junction unmatched. The CDR3 here is CASSGGQGSYNEQYF. The CDR3 DNA sequence: TGTGCCAGCAGCGGGGGACAGGGCTCTTACAACGAGCAGTACTTC. The whole variable domain, remainder taken from reference TRBV9 and TRBJ2-7, is DSGVTQTPKHLITATGQRVTLRCSPRSGDLSVYWYQQSLDQGLQFLIQYYNGEERAKGNILERFSAQQFPDLHSELNLSSLELGDSALYFCASSGGQGSYNEQYFGPGTRLTVT.

This clone was observed a few times. The rearrangement uses TRBV7-9 and TRBJ2-5; D is perhaps TRBD2 (5 bases). V was cut by 1 base and J by 5 bases, with 14 bases left in between. CDR1 is SEHNR and CDR2 is FQNEAQ in the germline V gene (reference sequence). The CDR3 extends over 15 amino acids. The CDR3 DNA follows: TGTGCCAGCAGCTTAGTGGTAGACCGAGGGGAGACCCAGTACTTC. Its translation is CASSLVVDRGETQYF.

V usage is TRBV11-2 and J usage is TRBJ2-7; 7 bases agree with TRBD1. The V segment lost 3 bases and the J segment 4 bases; nucleotides outside the gene matches: 12. This CDR3 region has 16 residues. Germline CDR1 is SGHAT and CDR2 is FQNNGV. The chain's CDR3 is CASSLERTGNSYEQYF. As DNA, the CDR3 is TGTGCCAGCAGCTTGGAACGGACAGGAAACTCGTACGAGCAGTACTTC.

The V and J genes are TRBV5-1 and TRBJ2-5, with D uncertain. This CDR3 is built from 14 residues. V was clipped by 1 base and J by 1 base, with 8 bases between them. Germline V lookup: CDR1 SGHRS, CDR2 YFSETQ. The CDR3: CASSLSGFQETQYF. The CDR3 DNA sequence: TGCGCCAGCAGCTTGTCCGGGTTCCAAGAGACCCAGTACTTC.

The gene calls are TRBV5-4 and TRBJ1-4, with unresolved D. This CDR3 region has 15 residues. Germline CDR1 and CDR2: SGHNT and YYREEE (reference sequence). V was trimmed by 4 bases and J by 0 bases, leaving 10 bases between them. The CDR3 bases are TGTGCCAGCAGCAATCAGGCTGCAACTAATGAAAAACTGTTTTTT. This encodes CASSNQAATNEKLFF.

V is TRBV18 and J is TRBJ1-1; D is possibly TRBD1 (6 bases). Germline V gene data show CDR1 as KGHSH and CDR2 as LQKENI. This CDR3 is built from 17 residues. V was cut by 3 bases and J by 0 bases, with 17 bases left in between. The CDR3 here is CASSPGDPGQMNTEAFF. The CDR3 DNA reads as TGTGCCAGCTCACCCGGGGATCCCGGACAGATGAACACTGAAGCTTTCTTT.

Written as DNA, the CDR3 is TGTGCCATCTCGGCGGGGCGGGATCAGCCCCAGCATTTT. Its translation is CAISAGRDQPQHF. J is TRBJ1-5 and V is TRBV19, with D tentatively TRBD1 (5 bases). The CDR3 loop spans 13 amino acids. Germline-derived CDR1 and CDR2 are LNHDA and SQIVND (reference sequence). V was clipped by 10 bases and J by 5 bases, with 15 bases between them.

V and J are TRBV4-3 and TRBJ2-6; no reliable D call. Trimming removed 4 bases from V and 0 bases from J, with 7 bases in between. This CDR3 has 15 amino acids. Germline CDR1 reads LGHNA; CDR2 reads YSLEER. The CDR3 DNA is TGCGCCAGCAGCCCTTACTACTCTGGGGCCAACGTCCTGACTTTC. This gives the protein CASSPYYSGANVLTF.

The DNA for the CDR3 is TGCAGTGCTAGTCCCGGGACTAGGGGTACCGAGCAGTACTTC. Translation: CSASPGTRGTEQYF. V gene TRBV20-1 combines with J gene TRBJ2-7, with 8 bases that match TRBD2. Trimming removed 3 bases from V and 6 bases from J; junction bases left unmatched: 10. CDR3 size: 14 residues. The germline V gene has CDR1 DFQATT and CDR2 SNEGSKA (reference sequence).

This rearrangement joins TRBV27 to TRBJ1-6; 7 nucleotides match TRBD1. Germline V lookup: CDR1 MNHEY, CDR2 SMNVEV (reference sequence). Germline trimming cut 5 bases from V and 10 bases from J; bases unmatched to any gene: 11. The CDR3 covers 15 residues. The CDR3 coding sequence is TGTGCCAGCAGTCCTGGGACAGTGGGTTTCTCACCCCTCCACTTT. Its protein product is CASSPGTVGFSPLHF.

V and J are TRBV19 and TRBJ2-5; the D gene is possibly TRBD1 (6 bases). CDR1 and CDR2 (germline): LNHDA, SQIVND (reference sequence). With 5 bases removed from V and 2 bases from J, the gap between germline ends came to 9 bases. The CDR3 spans 13 residues. CDR3: CASSVGQQETQYF. As DNA, the CDR3 is TGTGCCAGTAGTGTAGGACAGCAAGAGACCCAGTACTTC.

The CDR3 coding sequence is TGTGCCAGCAGTAGACAGAACAATCAGCCCCAGCATTTT. Protein product: CASSRQNNQPQHF. The genes are TRBV7-2 and TRBJ1-5; TRBD1 might be the D (5 bases). Germline V gene sequence: CDR1 SGHTA, CDR2 FQGNSA. This CDR3 has 13 residues. Trimming left V 6 bases short and J 3 bases short, with 9 bases between.

The rearrangement uses TRBV15 and TRBJ2-3, with TRBD1 identical over 9 bases. The CDR3 loop spans 15 amino acids. In germline, CDR1 is LNHNV, CDR2 YYDKDF (reference sequence). The V segment lost 3 bases and the J segment 2 bases; nucleotides outside the gene matches: 3. The chain's CDR3 is CATSRGQGDTDTQYF. As DNA, the CDR3 is TGTGCCACCAGCAGGGGACAGGGCGACACAGATACGCAGTATTTT.

The genes are TRBV28 and TRBJ1-1, with 11 bases that match TRBD1. Germline CDR1 and CDR2: MDHEN and SYDVKM. The CDR3 runs to 12 residues. V gave up 6 bases and J gave up 7 bases; unmatched junction bases: 1. Written as DNA, the CDR3 is TGTGCCAGCAGAGGGACAGGGGGTGAAGCTTTCTTT. Protein product: CASRGTGGEAFF. Variable domain in full (rest from reference TRBV28 and TRBJ1-1): DVKVTQSSRYLVKRTGEKVFLECVQDMDHENMFWYRQDPGLGLRLIYFSYDVKMKEKGDIPEGYSVSREKKERFSLILESASTNQTSMYLCASRGTGGEAFFGQGTRLTVV.

The chain combines TRBV28 with TRBJ2-7; TRBD2 matches at 7 bases. Germline CDR1 reads MDHEN; CDR2 reads SYDVKM. CDR3 length: 14 residues. V dropped 6 bases and J dropped 0; count of bases not matched to a gene: 5. The CDR3 DNA reads TGTGCCAGCAGCCGAAGCGGGAACTCCTACGAGCAGTACTTC. This encodes CASSRSGNSYEQYF.

This CDR3 reads CASSQIGGQGLVAKNIQYF. Here the CDR3 DNA reads TGTGCCAGCAGCCAAATCGGGGGACAGGGGCTGGTAGCCAAAAACATTCAGTACTTC. The chain employs TRBV4-2 and TRBJ2-4; 10 bases line up with TRBD1. After removal of 2 bases from V and 0 bases from J, the junction contained 10 bases not matched to a gene. The CDR3 has 19 amino acids. Per the germline V gene, CDR1 is LGHNA and CDR2 is YNFKEQ.

The chain employs TRBV5-8 and TRBJ1-1; D not certain. This CDR3 is 16 amino acids long. V lost 4 bases and J 0 bases, leaving 16 bases between the germline ends. The germline V gene has CDR1 SGHTS and CDR2 YDEGEE. The CDR3 reads CASSLGPERLNTEAFF. CDR3 sequence (DNA): TGTGCCAGCAGCCTCGGTCCCGAACGCCTGAACACTGAAGCTTTCTTT.

The rearrangement joins TRBV25-1 to TRBJ2-5; tentatively, D is TRBD1 (5 bases). This CDR3 is built from 14 residues. Trimming stripped 1 base from V and 7 bases from J, with 13 bases between. Germline lookup yields CDR1 MGHDK and CDR2 SYGVNS. Here the CDR3 DNA reads TGTGCCAGCAGTGAATGGGCAGGGCCAGGGACCCAGTACTTC. Translation: CASSEWAGPGTQYF. Supplemented by reference TRBV25-1 and TRBJ2-5, the full variable domain reads EADIYQTPRYLVIGTGKKITLECSQTMGHDKMYWYQQDPGMELHLIHYSYGVNSTEKGDLSSESTVSRIRTEHFPLTLESARPSHTSQYLCASSEWAGPGTQYFGPGTRLLVL.

The CDR3 nucleotides read TGTGCCAGCAGCTTACGGGGGGCGCCGGACACTGAAGCTTTCTTT. Translation: CASSLRGAPDTEAFF. The chain is built from TRBV7-2 and TRBJ1-1; possibly TRBD1 for D (6 bases). The germline CDR1 and CDR2 sequences are SGHTA and FQGNSA. CDR3 size: 15 residues. Trimming left V 2 bases short and J 3 bases short, with 13 bases between.